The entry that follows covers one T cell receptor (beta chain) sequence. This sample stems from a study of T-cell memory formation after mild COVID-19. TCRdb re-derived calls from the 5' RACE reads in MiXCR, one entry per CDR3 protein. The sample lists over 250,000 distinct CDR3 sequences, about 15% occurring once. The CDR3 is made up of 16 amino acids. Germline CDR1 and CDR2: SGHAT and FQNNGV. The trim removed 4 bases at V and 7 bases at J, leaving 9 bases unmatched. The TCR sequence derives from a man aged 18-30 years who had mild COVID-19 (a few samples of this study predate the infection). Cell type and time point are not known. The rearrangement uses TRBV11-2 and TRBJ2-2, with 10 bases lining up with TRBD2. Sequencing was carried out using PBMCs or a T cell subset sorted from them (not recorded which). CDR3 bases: TGTGCCAGCAGCTCCCAGCGGGGGGGCCAGGGCGGGGAGCTGTTTTTT. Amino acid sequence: CASSSQRGGQGGELFF.